The next 16 T cell receptor beta chains were all read from a single sample in a study of CD8+CD57+ T cells in acquired aplastic anemia (dated by TCRdb to the late 2010s). TCRdb lists the instrument as Illumina HiSeq 2000. Genomic DNA served as template for TCR beta VDJ combination and CDR3 sequence profiling. TCRdb trimmed the raw reads at Q25, called clones with MiXCR and kept productive beta chains. Here each entry gathers all rows of one CDR3 protein and keeps the most common genes and DNA. The sample has about 58,000 distinct CDR3 sequences on record, around 57% of them singletons. Roughly 15% of the sample is held by the ten biggest clonotypes. Expansion of CD8+CD57+ cells had been shown by flow cytometry in the patients chosen for sequencing. Sequences were obtained from sorted CD4+, CD8+, or CD8+CD57+ T cells (not recorded which) from PBMCs. These receptor sequences come from a human donor with aplastic anemia.

The gene calls are TRBV12-3 or TRBV12-4 and TRBJ2-7; 7 nucleotides match TRBD1. The V and J ends lost 11 bases and 2 bases, in that order; junction bases with no gene match: 6. CDR3 size: 12 residues. The DNA for the CDR3 is TGTGCCGGCACAGGGGCCCCCTACGAGCAGTACGTC. Translation: CAGTGAPYEQYV.

The sample holds a few counts of this clonotype. V usage is TRBV24-1 and J usage is TRBJ2-7; maybe TRBD2 (5 bases). The V gene lost 1 base and the J gene lost 4 bases, with 7 bases spanning the gap. Germline loops: CDR1 KGHDR, CDR2 SFDVKD. The CDR3 is 13 amino acids. CDR3 nucleotides: TGTGCCACCAGTGATTTTCGGGGATACGAGCAGTACTTC. It specifies CATSDFRGYEQYF.

Many counts were recorded for this clonotype. The V call is TRBV10-2, the J call TRBJ2-3; TRBD1 matches 10 bases. Germline V gene sequence: CDR1 WSHSY, CDR2 SAAADI. Losses at the gene ends were 6 bases for V and 2 bases for J; bases not matched to a gene: 5. The CDR3 loop spans 15 amino acids. CDR3 sequence reads: CASSPGQGPTDTQYF. CDR3 nucleotides: TGCGCCAGCAGCCCGGGACAGGGGCCCACAGATACGCAGTATTTT.

V usage is TRBV9 and J usage is TRBJ1-2, with D possibly being TRBD1 (6 bases). The V gene lost 0 bases and the J gene lost 7 bases, with 13 bases spanning the gap. The CDR3 contains 14 residues. Germline loops: CDR1 SGDLS, CDR2 YYNGEE. The CDR3 reads CASSVVGGASGYTF. The CDR3 nucleotides read TGTGCCAGCAGCGTAGTGGGGGGGGCAAGTGGCTACACCTTC.

This clonotype was recorded a few times. V is TRBV19 and J is TRBJ2-7, with 9 bases identical to TRBD1. The CDR3 consists of 13 residues. The V gene's germline CDR1 is LNHDA and CDR2 SQIVND (reference sequence). With V trimmed by 4 bases and J by 3 bases, 1 base remained unmatched. The CDR3 sequence: CASSRTGVYEQYF. In DNA, the CDR3 is TGTGCCAGTAGTAGGACAGGGGTCTACGAGCAGTACTTC.

This clonotype qualifies as medium-sized. V is TRBV10-2 and J is TRBJ1-6, with D maybe TRBD1 (5 bases). In germline, CDR1 is WSHSY, CDR2 SAAADI. The CDR3 has 15 amino acids. The V end lost 4 bases, the J end lost 3 bases, and 10 bases lay between the germline ends. CDR3 in amino acids: CASSGGDGYNSPLHF. The CDR3 nucleotides are TGCGCCAGCAGTGGAGGGGACGGCTATAATTCACCCCTCCACTTT.

Here the CDR3 DNA reads TGTGCCAGCAGATCCCTGGACAGGGCTAATGGCTACACCTTC. Protein: CASRSLDRANGYTF. The chain couples TRBV2 to TRBJ1-2, with 8 bases fitting TRBD1. Per the germline V gene, CDR1 is SNHLY and CDR2 is FYNNEI. The junction had 9 bases not matched to a gene; V was cut back by 6 bases and J by 6 bases. The CDR3 spans 14 residues.

This clonotype was counted once. It is unclear where the CDR3 begins or ends on the DNA, so no DNA is shown, and the CDR3 is as TCRdb lists it. The chain recombines TRBV11-1 with TRBJ2-2; whether TRBD2, the table's D call, matches the DNA was not checked. The CDR3 totals 23 residues, both ends included. CDR1 is SGHAT and CDR2 is FQDESV in the germline V gene (reference sequence). The CDR3 loop is CASSLAGTPYEQYFGPGTGELFF.

This clonotype appeared a few times. As DNA, the CDR3 is TGTGCCAGCAGTACCACAGGGGCCAATGAGCAGTTCTTC. As protein: CASSTTGANEQFF. The chain joins TRBV2 to TRBJ2-1; 7 nucleotides match TRBD1. The trim removed 5 bases at V and 6 bases at J, leaving 4 bases unmatched. Looked up from germline, CDR1 is SNHLY and CDR2 is FYNNEI. The CDR3 is made up of 13 amino acids. Full variable domain (outside the CDR3, taken from reference TRBV2 and TRBJ2-1): EPEVTQTPSHQVTQMGQEVILRCVPISNHLYFYWYRQILGQKVEFLVSFYNNEISEKSEIFDDQFSVERPDGSNFTLKIRSTKLEDSAMYFCASSTTGANEQFFGPGTRLTVL.

This clonotype was seen only once. The V gene is TRBV7-8, the J gene TRBJ2-7; D is unresolved. CDR1 and CDR2 (germline): SGHVS, FQNEAQ. CDR3 length: 13 amino acids. Trimming left V 5 bases short and J 2 bases short, with 10 bases between. In nucleotides, the CDR3 is TGTGCCAGCAGCCAAGATGTAGCCTACGAGCAGTACTTC. It is translated as CASSQDVAYEQYF.

This clonotype was recorded at least ten times. The gene calls are TRBV6-1 and TRBJ2-7; D is undetermined. This CDR3 has 12 amino acids. The germline CDR1 and CDR2 sequences are MNHNS and SASEGT. V was clipped by 6 bases and J by 0 bases, with 6 bases between them. The CDR3 loop is CASRDVSYEQYF. The CDR3 DNA follows: TGTGCCAGCAGGGACGTCTCCTACGAGCAGTACTTC.

This clonotype was seen many times. The J gene is TRBJ2-3, the V gene TRBV29-1, with D possibly being TRBD2 (5 bases). The V gene lost 2 bases and the J gene lost 4 bases, with 13 bases spanning the gap. This CDR3 has 14 amino acids. Germline-derived CDR1 and CDR2 are SQVTM and ANQGSEA. CDR3 protein: CSVERRLSADTQYF. The DNA for the CDR3 is TGCAGCGTTGAACGGAGACTAAGCGCAGATACGCAGTATTTT.

The CDR3 nucleotides read TGTGCCAGCAGCCCTCGTTCGGGTAACTATGGCTACACCTTC. This sequence encodes CASSPRSGNYGYTF. The chain uses TRBV25-1 and TRBJ1-2; D is undetermined. The V and J ends lost 6 bases and 1 base respectively, with 12 bases between them. The CDR3 covers 14 residues. CDR1 and CDR2 from the germline V gene are MGHDK and SYGVNS.

The chain is built from TRBV5-1 and TRBJ2-1; D gene ambiguous. Trimming cost V 0 bases and J 0 bases, with 13 bases left between them. The germline V gene has CDR1 SGHRS and CDR2 YFSETQ. This CDR3 spans 17 amino acids. For the CDR3, the DNA is TGCGCCAGCAGCTTGGCCGCACAGTTCAGCTCCTACAATGAGCAGTTCTTC. Its protein is CASSLAAQFSSYNEQFF.

V gene TRBV4-2 combines with J gene TRBJ2-5; 9 bases agree with TRBD2. Germline V gene lookup returns CDR1 LGHNA and CDR2 YNFKEQ. V lost 1 base to trimming and J lost 10 bases; unmatched junction nucleotides: 13. This CDR3 is 16 amino acids long. CDR3 sequence: CASSQGPGRGGQNQYF. The CDR3, as DNA: TGTGCCAGCAGCCAAGGTCCGGGGCGGGGGGGCCAAAACCAGTACTTC.

The chain has TRBV7-8 and TRBJ2-7, with D tentatively TRBD1 (6 bases). Germline V gives CDR1 SGHVS, CDR2 FQNEAQ. V was clipped by 1 base and J by 3 bases, with 10 bases between them. This CDR3 has 14 residues. The DNA of the CDR3 is TGTGCCAGCAGCTTAGGGCAGGGGCACTACGAGCAGTACTTC. Protein: CASSLGQGHYEQYF.